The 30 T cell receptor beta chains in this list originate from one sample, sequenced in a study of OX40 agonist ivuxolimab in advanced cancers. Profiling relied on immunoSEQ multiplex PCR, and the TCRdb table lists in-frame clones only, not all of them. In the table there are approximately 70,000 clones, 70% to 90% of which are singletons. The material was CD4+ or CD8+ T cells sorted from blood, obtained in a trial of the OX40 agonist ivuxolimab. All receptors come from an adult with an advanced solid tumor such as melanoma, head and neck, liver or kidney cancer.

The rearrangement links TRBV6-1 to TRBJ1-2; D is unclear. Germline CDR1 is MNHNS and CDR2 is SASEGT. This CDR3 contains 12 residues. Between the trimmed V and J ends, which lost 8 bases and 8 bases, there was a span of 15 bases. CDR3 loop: CASDDAPEGYTF. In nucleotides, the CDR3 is TGTGCCAGCGACGACGCCCCCGAGGGCTACACCTTC.

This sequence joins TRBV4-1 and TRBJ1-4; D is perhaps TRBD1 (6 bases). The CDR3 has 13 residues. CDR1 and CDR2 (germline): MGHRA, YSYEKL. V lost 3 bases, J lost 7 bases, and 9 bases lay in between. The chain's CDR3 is CASSQQGLEKLFF. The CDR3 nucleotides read TGCGCCAGCAGCCAGCAGGGGCTTGAAAAACTGTTTTTT.

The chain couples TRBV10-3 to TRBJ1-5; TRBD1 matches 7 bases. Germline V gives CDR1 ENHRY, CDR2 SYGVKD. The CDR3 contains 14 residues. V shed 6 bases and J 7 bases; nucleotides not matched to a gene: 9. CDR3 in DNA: TGTGCCATCAGCCTGACAGGGTACGGACAGCCCCAGCATTTT. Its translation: CAISLTGYGQPQHF.

In nucleotides, the CDR3 is TGTGCCAGCAGTCCCGGGACTAGCAGGGTTAATGTTTACAATGAGCAGTTCTTC. It is translated as CASSPGTSRVNVYNEQFF. V usage is TRBV27 and J usage is TRBJ2-1; 9 bases are a match to TRBD2. Germline trimming cut 5 bases from V and 4 bases from J; bases unmatched to any gene: 15. The CDR3 spans 18 residues. Germline CDR1 and CDR2: MNHEY and SMNVEV (reference sequence).

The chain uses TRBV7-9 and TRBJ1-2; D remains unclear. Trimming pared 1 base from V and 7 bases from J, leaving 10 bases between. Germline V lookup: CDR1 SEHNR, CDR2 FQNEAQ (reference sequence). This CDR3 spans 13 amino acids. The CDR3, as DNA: TGTGCCAGCAGCTTAGAGGCCTCGGGTGGCTACACCTTC. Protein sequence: CASSLEASGGYTF.

CDR3 sequence (DNA): TGTGCCAGCAGCTTGGGACCTTGGCACAGGGGGCAGTACGAGCAGTACTTC. Translation: CASSLGPWHRGQYEQYF. The chain joins TRBV5-6 to TRBJ2-5, with 9 bases lining up with TRBD1. The J call may be in error: the DNA end matches TRBJ2-7 better. The CDR3 contains 17 residues. Germline CDR1 SGHDT, CDR2 YYEEEE.

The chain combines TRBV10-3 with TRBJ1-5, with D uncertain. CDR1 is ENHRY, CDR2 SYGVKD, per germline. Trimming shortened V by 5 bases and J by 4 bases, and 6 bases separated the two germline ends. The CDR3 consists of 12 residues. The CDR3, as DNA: TGTGCCATCAGTCCCTCGAATCAGCCCCAGCATTTT. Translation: CAISPSNQPQHF.

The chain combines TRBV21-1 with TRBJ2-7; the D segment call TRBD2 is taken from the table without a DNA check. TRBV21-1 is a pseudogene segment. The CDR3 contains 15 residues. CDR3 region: CASSRRRDLPYEQYF. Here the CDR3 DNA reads TGTGCCAGCAGCAGGAGGAGGGATCTCCCCTACGAGCAGTACTTC.

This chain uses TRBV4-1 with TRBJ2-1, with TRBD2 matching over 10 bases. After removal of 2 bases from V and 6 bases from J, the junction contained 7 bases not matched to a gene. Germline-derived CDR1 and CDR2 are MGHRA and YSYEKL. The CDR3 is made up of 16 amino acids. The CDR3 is CASSQTLAGTTNEQFF. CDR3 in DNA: TGCGCCAGCAGCCAAACACTAGCGGGAACAACCAATGAGCAGTTCTTC.

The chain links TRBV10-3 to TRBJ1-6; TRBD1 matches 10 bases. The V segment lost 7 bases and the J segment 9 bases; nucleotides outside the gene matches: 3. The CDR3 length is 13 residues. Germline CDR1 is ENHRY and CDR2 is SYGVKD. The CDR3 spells CAITGQGGSPLHF. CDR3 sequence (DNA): TGTGCCATCACCGGACAGGGGGGTTCACCCCTCCACTTT.

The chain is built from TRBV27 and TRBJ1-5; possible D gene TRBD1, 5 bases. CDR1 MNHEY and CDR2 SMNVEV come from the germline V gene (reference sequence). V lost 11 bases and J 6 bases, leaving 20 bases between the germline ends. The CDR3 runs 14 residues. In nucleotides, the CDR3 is TGTGCCTCCCCAGGGCAGGATCCCTTTCAGCCCCAGCATTTT. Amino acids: CASPGQDPFQPQHF.

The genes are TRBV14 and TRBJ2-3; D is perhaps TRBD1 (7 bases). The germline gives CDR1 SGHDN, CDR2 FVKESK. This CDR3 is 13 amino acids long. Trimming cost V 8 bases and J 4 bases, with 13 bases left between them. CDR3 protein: CASSRGAADTQYF. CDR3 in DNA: TGTGCCAGCTCCAGGGGGGCCGCAGATACGCAGTATTTT.

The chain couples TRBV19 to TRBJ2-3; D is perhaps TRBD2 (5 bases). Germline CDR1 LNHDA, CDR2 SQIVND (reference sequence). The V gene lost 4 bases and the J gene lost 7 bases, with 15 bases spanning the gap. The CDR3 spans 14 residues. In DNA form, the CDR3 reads TGTGCCAGTAGTACAGGACTCTCTGAACATACGCAGTATTTT. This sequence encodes CASSTGLSEHTQYF.

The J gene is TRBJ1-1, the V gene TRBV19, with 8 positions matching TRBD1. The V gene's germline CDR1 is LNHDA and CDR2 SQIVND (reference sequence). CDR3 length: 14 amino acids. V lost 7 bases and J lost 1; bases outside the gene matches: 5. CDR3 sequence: CASNQGATNTEAFF. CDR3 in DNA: TGTGCCAGTAATCAGGGGGCAACGAACACTGAAGCTTTCTTT.

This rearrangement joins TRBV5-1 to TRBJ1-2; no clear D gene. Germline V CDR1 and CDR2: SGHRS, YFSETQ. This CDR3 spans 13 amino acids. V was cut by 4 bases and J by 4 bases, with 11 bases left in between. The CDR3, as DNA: TGCGCCAGCAGCCGAGGGTTCTCCTATGGCTACACCTTC. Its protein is CASSRGFSYGYTF.

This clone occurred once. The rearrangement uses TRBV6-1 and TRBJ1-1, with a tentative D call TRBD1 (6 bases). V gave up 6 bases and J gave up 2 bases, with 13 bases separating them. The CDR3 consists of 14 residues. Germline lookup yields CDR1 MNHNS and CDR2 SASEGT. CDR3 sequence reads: CASRAGHPNTEAFF. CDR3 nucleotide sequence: TGTGCCAGCAGAGCGGGACACCCAAACACTGAAGCTTTCTTT.

As DNA, the CDR3 is TGCGCCAGCAGCCGGACACCGTATAGCAATCAGCCCCAGCATTTT. It encodes CASSRTPYSNQPQHF. The genes are TRBV4-1 and TRBJ1-5; perhaps TRBD1 as D (5 bases). The CDR3 covers 15 residues. V was cut by 4 bases and J by 0 bases, with 10 bases left in between. Germline loops: CDR1 MGHRA, CDR2 YSYEKL.

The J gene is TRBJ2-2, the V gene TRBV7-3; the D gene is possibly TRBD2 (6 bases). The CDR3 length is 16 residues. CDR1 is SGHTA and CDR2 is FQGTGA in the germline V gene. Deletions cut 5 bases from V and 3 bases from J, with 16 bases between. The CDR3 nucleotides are TGTGCCAGCAGCGCCCGCGGGACGTTCGACACCGGGGAGCTGTTTTTT. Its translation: CASSARGTFDTGELFF.

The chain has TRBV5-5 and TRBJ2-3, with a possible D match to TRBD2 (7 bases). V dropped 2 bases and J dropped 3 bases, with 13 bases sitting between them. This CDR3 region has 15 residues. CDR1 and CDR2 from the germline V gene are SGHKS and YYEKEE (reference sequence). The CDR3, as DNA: TGTGCCAGCAGCTTCCTGGGGGGGCCTACAGATACGCAGTATTTT. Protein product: CASSFLGGPTDTQYF.

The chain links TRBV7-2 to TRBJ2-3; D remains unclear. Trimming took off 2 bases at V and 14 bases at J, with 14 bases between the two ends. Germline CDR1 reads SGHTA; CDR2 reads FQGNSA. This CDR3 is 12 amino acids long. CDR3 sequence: CASSLQGLARYF. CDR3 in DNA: TGTGCCAGCAGCTTACAAGGGTTAGCCAGGTATTTT. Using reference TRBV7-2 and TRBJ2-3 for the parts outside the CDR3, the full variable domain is GAGVSQSPSNKVTEKGKDVELRCDPISGHTALYWYRQSLGQGLEFLIYFQGNSAPDKSGLPSDRFSAERTGGSVSTLTIQRTQQEDSAVYLCASSLQGLARYFGPGTRLTVL.

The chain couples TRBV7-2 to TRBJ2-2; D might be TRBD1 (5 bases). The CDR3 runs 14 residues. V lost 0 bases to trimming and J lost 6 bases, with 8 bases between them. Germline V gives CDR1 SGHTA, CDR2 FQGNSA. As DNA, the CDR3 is TGTGCCAGCAGCTTAGCTAGGGGCCCCGGGGAGCTGTTTTTT. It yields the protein CASSLARGPGELFF.

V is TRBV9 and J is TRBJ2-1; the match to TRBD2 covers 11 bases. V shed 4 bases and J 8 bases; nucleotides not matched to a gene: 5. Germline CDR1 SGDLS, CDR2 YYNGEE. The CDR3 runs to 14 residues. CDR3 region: CASSPLLAGDEQFF. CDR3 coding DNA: TGTGCCAGCAGCCCGCTACTAGCGGGAGATGAGCAGTTCTTC. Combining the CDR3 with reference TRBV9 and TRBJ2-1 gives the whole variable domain DSGVTQTPKHLITATGQRVTLRCSPRSGDLSVYWYQQSLDQGLQFLIQYYNGEERAKGNILERFSAQQFPDLHSELNLSSLELGDSALYFCASSPLLAGDEQFFGPGTRLTVL.

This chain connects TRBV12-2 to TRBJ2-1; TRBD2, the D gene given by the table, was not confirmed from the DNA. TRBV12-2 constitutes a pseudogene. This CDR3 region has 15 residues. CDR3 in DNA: TGTGCAAGTCGCTTCACCGGGACTAGCGGTCCCCGAGAGTTCTTC. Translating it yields CASRFTGTSGPREFF.

CDR3: CASNPGRLNTEAFF. The DNA for the CDR3 is TGTGCCAGCAACCCAGGGAGGCTGAACACTGAAGCTTTCTTT. This chain links TRBV7-9 with TRBJ1-1, with D maybe TRBD1 (5 bases). From germline, CDR1 is SEHNR and CDR2 FQNEAQ (reference sequence). The CDR3 runs to 14 residues. The V gene lost 7 bases and the J gene lost 0 bases, with 12 bases spanning the gap.

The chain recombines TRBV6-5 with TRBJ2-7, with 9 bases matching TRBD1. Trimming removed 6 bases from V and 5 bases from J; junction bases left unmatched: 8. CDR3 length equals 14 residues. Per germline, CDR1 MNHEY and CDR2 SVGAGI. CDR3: CASRRNRGQDEQYF. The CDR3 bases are TGTGCCAGCAGGCGCAACAGGGGGCAGGACGAGCAGTACTTC.

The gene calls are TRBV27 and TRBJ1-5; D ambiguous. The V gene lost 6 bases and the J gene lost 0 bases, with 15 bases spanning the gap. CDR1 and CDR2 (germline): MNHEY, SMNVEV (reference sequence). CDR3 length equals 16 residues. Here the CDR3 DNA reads TGTGCCAGCAGGCCCCGTGCCACTTATAGCAATCAGCCCCAGCATTTT. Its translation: CASRPRATYSNQPQHF.

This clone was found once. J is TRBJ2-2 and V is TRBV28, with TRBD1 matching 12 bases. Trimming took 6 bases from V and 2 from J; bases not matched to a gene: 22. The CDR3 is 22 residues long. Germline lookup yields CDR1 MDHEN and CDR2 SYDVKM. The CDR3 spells CASRQPAFGPGQGASNTGELFF. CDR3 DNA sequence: TGTGCCAGCAGACAGCCTGCATTTGGCCCGGGACAGGGGGCCTCAAACACCGGGGAGCTGTTTTTT.

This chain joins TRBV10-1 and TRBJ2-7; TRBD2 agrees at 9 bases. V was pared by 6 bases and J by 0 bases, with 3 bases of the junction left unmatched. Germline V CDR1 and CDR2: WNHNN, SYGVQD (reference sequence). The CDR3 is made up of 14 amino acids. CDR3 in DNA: TGCGCCAGCAGCCCACTAGCGGGCTCCTACGAGCAGTACTTC. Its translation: CASSPLAGSYEQYF.

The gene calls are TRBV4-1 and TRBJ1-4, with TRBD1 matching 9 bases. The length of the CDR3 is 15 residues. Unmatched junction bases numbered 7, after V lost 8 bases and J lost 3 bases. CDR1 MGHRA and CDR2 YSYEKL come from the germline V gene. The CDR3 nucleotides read TGCGCCAGCGCAGACAGGGGGGCCTCTAATGAAAAACTGTTTTTT. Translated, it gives CASADRGASNEKLFF.

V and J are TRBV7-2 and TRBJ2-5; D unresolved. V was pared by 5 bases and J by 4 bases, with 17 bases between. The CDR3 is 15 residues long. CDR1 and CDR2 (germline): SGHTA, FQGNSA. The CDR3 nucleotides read TGTGCCAGCAGCACCCAGCCGGGTTTTGGAGAGACCCAGTACTTC. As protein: CASSTQPGFGETQYF.